This T cell receptor (beta chain) was retrieved from a study of cytomegalovirus exposure and HLA in healthy donors. After removal of 3 bases from V and 0 bases from J, the junction contained 1 base not matched to a gene. The CDR3 extends over 15 amino acids. Per the germline V gene, CDR1 is SGDLS and CDR2 is YYNGEE. Nominal health characterized the donors when sampled, though unrecorded immune exposures were likely. 60 Vbeta and 13 Jbeta primers were used in PCR. Authors' analysis steps: In a later analysis, around 11 million of approximately 80 million unique beta chains occurred in at least two donors. Generated by immunoSEQ multiplex PCR, the TCRdb table keeps only in-frame clones and is missing some. V and J calls plus clone size are reproduced from that table; the DNA served to infer D and trimming. The profile shows roughly 200,000 clones, around 86% of them singletons.

Sequenced input: PBMCs. The chain links TRBV9 to TRBJ2-2; 8 nucleotides line up with TRBD1. This TCR came from a man aged 50 to 59 in good health and CMV-seronegative. The CDR3 loop reads CASSAGQANTGELFF. The CDR3 nucleotides are TGTGCCAGCAGCGCGGGACAGGCGAACACCGGGGAGCTGTTTTTT.